A single sample is the source of the 18 T cell receptor beta chains below, sequenced in a study of cytomegalovirus exposure and HLA in healthy donors. With 60 Vbeta and 13 Jbeta primers, the PCR was carried out. Here immunoSEQ multiplex PCR was the method, and the copy in TCRdb shows in-frame clones only, minus some. The table includes over 200,000 clones, approximately 90% detected once. The sequencing input was PBMCs. The receptors shown here come from a woman under 30 in good health and CMV-seronegative.

The genes are TRBV6-1 and TRBJ1-2; TRBD1 agrees at 9 bases. Trimming cost V 5 bases and J 6 bases; bases outside gene matches: 4. The CDR3 has 13 residues. CDR1 and CDR2 (germline): MNHNS, SASEGT. The CDR3 DNA follows: TGTGCCAGCAGTCGGGACAGGGCCAATGGCTACACCTTC. It translates to CASSRDRANGYTF.

In its sample, this clone was seen once. The gene calls are TRBV2 and TRBJ2-3; 12 bases match TRBD2. Trimming cost V 9 bases and J 4 bases; bases outside gene matches: 5. Per germline, CDR1 SNHLY and CDR2 FYNNEI. CDR3 length: 14 amino acids. In DNA form, the CDR3 reads TGTGCCAGTCTAGCGGGGGGGCCTGCAGATACGCAGTATTTT. Amino acids: CASLAGGPADTQYF.

This clone occurred a few times. The V call is TRBV2, the J call TRBJ1-4; D is perhaps TRBD1 (5 bases). The CDR3 loop spans 15 amino acids. V lost 7 bases and J lost 0, with 12 bases in between. The V gene's germline CDR1 is SNHLY and CDR2 FYNNEI. The DNA of the CDR3 is TGTGCCAGCACCGCCGGGACTGCAACTAATGAAAAACTGTTTTTT. This sequence encodes CASTAGTATNEKLFF. The whole variable domain, filled in from reference TRBV2 and TRBJ1-4, reads EPEVTQTPSHQVTQMGQEVILRCVPISNHLYFYWYRQILGQKVEFLVSFYNNEISEKSEIFDDQFSVERPDGSNFTLKIRSTKLEDSAMYFCASTAGTATNEKLFFGSGTQLSVL.

The chain employs TRBV11-2 and TRBJ2-7; 9 bases agree with TRBD1. Trimming removed 3 bases from V and 4 bases from J; junction bases left unmatched: 4. CDR1 and CDR2 from the germline V gene are SGHAT and FQNNGV. The CDR3 extends over 14 amino acids. The CDR3 spells CASSFLDRGYEQYF. As DNA, the CDR3 is TGTGCCAGCAGCTTTCTCGACAGGGGGTACGAGCAGTACTTC.

CDR3 in DNA: TGTGCCAGTAAGTCAGGGGACTCACCCCTCCACTTT. Residues: CASKSGDSPLHF. The genes are TRBV19 and TRBJ1-6, with TRBD1 as a possible D gene (6 bases). CDR1 LNHDA and CDR2 SQIVND come from the germline V gene (reference sequence). V gave up 7 bases and J gave up 10 bases, with 11 bases separating them. The CDR3 length is 12 residues.

The CDR3 region is CASSSGQGGRFGNTEAFF. The CDR3 DNA sequence: TGCGCCAGCAGCTCGGGACAGGGGGGCCGTTTTGGGAACACTGAAGCTTTCTTT. The chain links TRBV5-1 to TRBJ1-1, with 11 positions matching TRBD1. Germline CDR1 SGHRS, CDR2 YFSETQ. Trimming at V came to 3 bases and at J to 1 base, leaving 11 bases not matched to a gene. The CDR3 runs 18 residues. Full variable domain (missing parts from reference TRBV5-1 and TRBJ1-1): KAGVTQTPRYLIKTRGQQVTLSCSPISGHRSVSWYQQTPGQGLQFLFEYFSETQRNKGNFPGRFSGRQFSNSRSEMNVSTLELGDSALYLCASSSGQGGRFGNTEAFFGQGTRLTVV.

The V and J genes are TRBV11-2 and TRBJ1-3; weak D call: TRBD1 (6 bases). In germline, CDR1 is SGHAT, CDR2 FQNNGV. The CDR3 covers 15 residues. Trimming removed 4 bases at V and 0 bases at J, with 10 bases between. In DNA form, the CDR3 reads TGTGCCAGCAGCTCCGGACAGCGCTCTGGAAACACCATATATTTT. Translation: CASSSGQRSGNTIYF.

The chain employs TRBV11-3 and TRBJ1-2; a weak D match, TRBD1 (6 bases). Between the trimmed V and J ends, which lost 5 bases and 4 bases, there was a span of 17 bases. Germline CDR1 SGHNT, CDR2 YENEEA. The length of the CDR3 is 15 residues. Here the CDR3 DNA reads TGTGCCAGCAGCAGAGGGGCCGGGACAAGCTATGGCTACACCTTC. Translation gives CASSRGAGTSYGYTF.

The J gene is TRBJ1-2, the V gene TRBV5-6; perhaps TRBD1 as D (5 bases). Per the germline V gene, CDR1 is SGHDT and CDR2 is YYEEEE. V was trimmed by 2 bases and J by 6 bases, leaving 14 bases between them. The CDR3 consists of 14 residues. The CDR3: CASSFKEGRNGYTF. The CDR3 nucleotides read TGTGCCAGCAGCTTCAAGGAGGGGAGGAATGGCTACACCTTC.

This chain joins TRBV6-1 and TRBJ2-1, with D perhaps matching TRBD1 (5 bases). V shed 6 bases and J shed 0 bases, with 9 bases lying between them. Germline values: CDR1 MNHNS, CDR2 SASEGT. CDR3 length: 14 amino acids. The chain's CDR3 is CASSDSFSYNEQFF. The CDR3 DNA sequence: TGTGCCAGCAGCGACAGCTTCTCCTACAATGAGCAGTTCTTC.

V usage is TRBV7-3 and J usage is TRBJ2-3, with D possibly matching TRBD2 (5 bases). The CDR3 is made up of 18 amino acids. Trimming removed 4 bases from V and 3 bases from J, with 23 bases in between. Germline V gene lookup returns CDR1 SGHTA and CDR2 FQGTGA. CDR3 residues: CASSYLKSYGVPTDTQYF. The CDR3, as DNA: TGTGCCAGCAGCTATCTTAAATCGTACGGGGTCCCGACAGATACGCAGTATTTT.

This chain connects TRBV9 to TRBJ2-7; 14 nucleotides line up with TRBD2. This CDR3 region has 16 residues. Trimming cost V 3 bases and J 1 base; bases outside gene matches: 3. Germline loops: CDR1 SGDLS, CDR2 YYNGEE. The CDR3 reads CASSAGTSGGSYEQYF. In DNA, the CDR3 is TGTGCCAGCAGCGCCGGGACTAGCGGGGGTTCCTACGAGCAGTACTTC.

The rearrangement uses TRBV6-1 and TRBJ2-1, with 9 positions matching TRBD2. J gave up 3 bases and V 1 base, and 1 base lay outside the gene matches. Germline V lookup: CDR1 MNHNS, CDR2 SASEGT. The length of the CDR3 is 15 residues. The CDR3 nucleotides read TGTGCCAGCAGTGAAGAAGCGGGGGGCTACAATGAGCAGTTCTTC. Its translation: CASSEEAGGYNEQFF.

The chain employs TRBV11-2 and TRBJ2-7, with 7 positions matching TRBD2. The CDR3 is 18 amino acids. From germline, CDR1 is SGHAT and CDR2 FQNNGV. V dropped 0 bases and J dropped 0; count of bases not matched to a gene: 11. The CDR3 here is CASSLDSGRTRVSYEQYF. CDR3 DNA: TGTGCCAGCAGCTTAGATAGCGGGCGGACCAGGGTCTCCTACGAGCAGTACTTC.

The CDR3 region has the DNA TGCGCCAGCAGCTTGGGCAGTCACACAGATACGCAGTATTTT. Translating gives CASSLGSHTDTQYF. The rearrangement uses TRBV5-1 and TRBJ2-3; D not certain. The germline V gene encodes CDR1 SGHRS and CDR2 YFSETQ. This CDR3 has 14 residues. V lost 0 bases and J lost 2, with 7 bases in between.

The sample holds a few counts of this clone. This sequence joins TRBV27 and TRBJ2-1, with TRBD2 identical over 9 bases. V was clipped by 5 bases and J by 7 bases; unmatched bases: 9. Looked up from germline, CDR1 is MNHEY and CDR2 is SMNVEV (reference sequence). CDR3 size: 15 residues. The chain's CDR3 is CASSKVAGVRNEQFF. CDR3 in DNA: TGTGCCAGCAGTAAGGTAGCGGGAGTGCGAAATGAGCAGTTCTTC.

The genes are TRBV9 and TRBJ1-1, with TRBD1 as a possible D gene (5 bases). Trimming removed 2 bases at V and 4 bases at J, with 9 bases between. The CDR3 is 13 amino acids. Germline V CDR1 and CDR2: SGDLS, YYNGEE. CDR3 loop: CASSVQGSTEAFF. CDR3 in DNA: TGTGCCAGCAGCGTTCAGGGAAGCACTGAAGCTTTCTTT.

V and J are TRBV15 and TRBJ2-1; no reliable D call. The CDR3 is made up of 16 amino acids. Looked up from germline, CDR1 is LNHNV and CDR2 is YYDKDF (reference sequence). Trimming took 0 bases from V and 3 from J, leaving 12 bases between them. CDR3 in amino acids: CATSRDFPYSYNEQFF. In nucleotides, the CDR3 is TGTGCCACCAGCAGAGATTTTCCGTACAGCTACAATGAGCAGTTCTTC.